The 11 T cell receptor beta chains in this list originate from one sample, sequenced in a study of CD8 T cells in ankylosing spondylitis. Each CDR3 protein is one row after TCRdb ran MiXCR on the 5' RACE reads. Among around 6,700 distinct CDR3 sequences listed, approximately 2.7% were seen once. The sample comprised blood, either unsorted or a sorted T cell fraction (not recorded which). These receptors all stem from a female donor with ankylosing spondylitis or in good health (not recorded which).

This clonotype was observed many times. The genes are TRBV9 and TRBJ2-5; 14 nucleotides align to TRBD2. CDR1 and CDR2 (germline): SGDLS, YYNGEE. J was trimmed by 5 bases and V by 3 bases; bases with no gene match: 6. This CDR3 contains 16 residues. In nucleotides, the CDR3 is TGTGCCAGCAGCGGAGGGACTAGCGGGGGTGAGGAGACCCAGTACTTC. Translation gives CASSGGTSGGEETQYF.

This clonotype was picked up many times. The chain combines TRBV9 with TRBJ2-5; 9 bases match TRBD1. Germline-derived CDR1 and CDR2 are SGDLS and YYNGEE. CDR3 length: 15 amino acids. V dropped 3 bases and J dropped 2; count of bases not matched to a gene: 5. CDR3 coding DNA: TGTGCCAGCAGCGGACCCGGGACAGGGCAAGAGACCCAGTACTTC. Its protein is CASSGPGTGQETQYF.

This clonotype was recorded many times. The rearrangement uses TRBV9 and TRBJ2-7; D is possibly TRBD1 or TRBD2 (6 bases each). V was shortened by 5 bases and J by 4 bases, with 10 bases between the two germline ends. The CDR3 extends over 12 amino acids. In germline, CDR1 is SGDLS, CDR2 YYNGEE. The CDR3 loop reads CASSEGGYEQYF. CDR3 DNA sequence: TGTGCCAGCAGTGAGGGGGGTTACGAGCAGTACTTC.

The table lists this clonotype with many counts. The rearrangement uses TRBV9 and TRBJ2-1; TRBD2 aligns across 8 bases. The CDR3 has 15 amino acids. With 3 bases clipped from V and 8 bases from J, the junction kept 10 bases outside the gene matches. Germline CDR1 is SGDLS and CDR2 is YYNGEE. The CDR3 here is CASSDPGLEGDEQFF. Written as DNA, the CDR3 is TGTGCCAGCAGCGACCCGGGACTAGAGGGGGATGAGCAGTTCTTC.

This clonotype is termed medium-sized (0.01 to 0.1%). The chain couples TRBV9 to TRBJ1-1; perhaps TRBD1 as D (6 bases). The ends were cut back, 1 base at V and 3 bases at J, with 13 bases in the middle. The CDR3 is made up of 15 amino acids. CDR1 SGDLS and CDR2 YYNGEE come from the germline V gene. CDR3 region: CASSVTSGGDTEAFF. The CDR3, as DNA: TGTGCCAGCAGCGTAACCTCGGGGGGCGACACTGAAGCTTTCTTT.

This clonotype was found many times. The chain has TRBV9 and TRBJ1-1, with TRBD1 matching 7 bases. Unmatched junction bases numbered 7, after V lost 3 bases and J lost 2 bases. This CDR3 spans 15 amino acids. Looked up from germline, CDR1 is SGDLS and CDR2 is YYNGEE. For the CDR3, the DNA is TGTGCCAGCAGCGCCCGGACAGGCGGAAACACTGAAGCTTTCTTT. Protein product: CASSARTGGNTEAFF.

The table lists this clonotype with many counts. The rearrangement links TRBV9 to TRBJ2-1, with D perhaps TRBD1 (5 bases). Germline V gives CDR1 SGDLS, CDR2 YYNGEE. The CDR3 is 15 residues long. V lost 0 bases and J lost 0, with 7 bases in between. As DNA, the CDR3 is TGTGCCAGCAGCGTAGACCAGGGCTCCTACAATGAGCAGTTCTTC. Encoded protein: CASSVDQGSYNEQFF.

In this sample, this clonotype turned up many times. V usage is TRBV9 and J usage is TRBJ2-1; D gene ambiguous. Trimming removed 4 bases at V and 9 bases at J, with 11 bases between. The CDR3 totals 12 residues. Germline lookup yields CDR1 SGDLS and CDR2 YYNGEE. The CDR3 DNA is TGTGCCAGCAGCCCGGCGTCGGGTGAGCAGTTCTTC. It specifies CASSPASGEQFF.

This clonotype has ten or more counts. The DNA for the CDR3 is TGTGCCAGCAGCGTCTCCATTCTGGATTCACCCCTCCACTTT. Protein product: CASSVSILDSPLHF. V gene TRBV9 combines with J gene TRBJ1-6; D is undetermined. CDR1 is SGDLS, CDR2 YYNGEE, per germline. V was pared by 2 bases and J by 8 bases, with 11 bases between. This CDR3 has 14 amino acids.

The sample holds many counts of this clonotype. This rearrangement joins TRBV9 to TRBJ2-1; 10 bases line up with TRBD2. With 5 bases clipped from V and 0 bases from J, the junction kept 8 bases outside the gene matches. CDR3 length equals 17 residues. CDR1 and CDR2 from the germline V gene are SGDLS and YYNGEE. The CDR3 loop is CASRRTSGKSSYNEQFF. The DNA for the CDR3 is TGTGCCAGCAGGAGGACTAGCGGAAAAAGCTCCTACAATGAGCAGTTCTTC.

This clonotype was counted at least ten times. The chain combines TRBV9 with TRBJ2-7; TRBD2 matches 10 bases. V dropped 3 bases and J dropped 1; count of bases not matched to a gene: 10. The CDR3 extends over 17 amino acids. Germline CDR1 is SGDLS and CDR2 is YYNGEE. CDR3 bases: TGTGCCAGCAGCGCAAATCCTCTAGCGGGAGCTTCCTACGAGCAGTACTTC. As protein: CASSANPLAGASYEQYF.